One and the same sample provided the 26 T cell receptor beta chains below, sequenced in a study of T cell repertoires in cytomegalovirus infection. The antigens for these receptors are not known. MiXCR, run by TCRdb on the reads, gives a single entry per CDR3 protein. The sample includes fewer than 1,000,000 distinct CDR3 sequences, approximately 32% seen only once; the top ten take 13%. The specimen comprised cultured CD8+ T cells from PBMCs, sampled from culture after CMV antigen stimulation. Receptors were obtained from a human donor in good health (CMV status not recorded). Some clones in this sample may be carry-over from other donors' samples.

This clonotype was seen a few times. V gene TRBV12-3 or TRBV12-4 combines with J gene TRBJ1-3, with 10 bases fitting TRBD1. The CDR3 has 14 residues. Trimming at V came to 10 bases and at J to 0 bases, leaving 3 bases not matched to a gene. CDR3 amino acids: CANRQGASGNTIYF. The CDR3 region has the DNA TGTGCCAACAGACAGGGGGCCTCTGGAAACACCATATATTTT.

This chain links TRBV9 with TRBJ1-6; 7 positions match TRBD1. Germline trimming cut 4 bases from V and 7 bases from J; bases unmatched to any gene: 14. The CDR3 runs 17 residues. Germline CDR1 is SGDLS and CDR2 is YYNGEE. This CDR3 is CASSPQGDPARNSPLHF. The CDR3 coding sequence is TGTGCCAGCAGCCCGCAGGGGGATCCGGCAAGGAATTCACCCCTCCACTTT.

V gene TRBV6-4 combines with J gene TRBJ2-7, with D tentatively TRBD1 (6 bases). The CDR3 is made up of 15 amino acids. The germline V gene has CDR1 MRHNA and CDR2 SNTAGT. V lost 0 bases and J lost 4, with 13 bases in between. Here the CDR3 reads CASSDSTGTQYEQYV. CDR3 DNA: TGTGCCAGCAGTGACTCGACCGGGACACAGTACGAGCAGTACGTC.

This clonotype was observed at least ten times. The chain links TRBV7-2 to TRBJ2-1, with D possibly matching TRBD2 (6 bases). This CDR3 is built from 15 residues. V lost 5 bases, J lost 4 bases, and 15 bases lay in between. Looked up from germline, CDR1 is SGHTA and CDR2 is FQGNSA. CDR3 sequence reads: CASSQGLGLYNEQFF. The CDR3 bases are TGTGCCAGCAGCCAGGGACTCGGACTTTACAATGAGCAGTTCTTC.

This clonotype turned up a few times. The chain links TRBV19 to TRBJ2-2; D is perhaps TRBD2 (5 bases). This CDR3 is built from 13 residues. Germline assignment: CDR1 LNHDA and CDR2 SQIVND (reference sequence). Trimming shortened V by 8 bases and J by 6 bases, and 13 bases separated the two germline ends. This CDR3 is CASEGKGPGELFF. CDR3 nucleotides: TGTGCCAGTGAGGGAAAGGGCCCCGGGGAGCTGTTTTTT.

V is TRBV18 and J is TRBJ1-2, with 8 bases matching TRBD1. Germline assignment: CDR1 KGHSH and CDR2 LQKENI. The V gene end was trimmed by 3 bases and the J gene end by 3 bases; junction bases not matched to a gene: 3. The CDR3 runs 14 residues. CDR3 sequence reads: CASSPVTGDYGYTF. The CDR3 DNA is TGTGCCAGCTCACCGGTGACAGGGGACTATGGCTACACCTTC.

This rearrangement joins TRBV5-4 to TRBJ2-5; TRBD2 agrees at 7 bases. The CDR3 runs 13 residues. V was pared by 4 bases and J by 2 bases, with 2 bases of the junction left unmatched. Germline lookup yields CDR1 SGHNT and CDR2 YYREEE (reference sequence). CDR3 in DNA: TGTGCCAGCAGCGAGGGACTACAAGAGACCCAGTACTTC. Amino acids: CASSEGLQETQYF.

This clonotype was detected a few times. V is TRBV6-8 and J is TRBJ1-2, with no clear D. Between the trimmed V and J ends, which lost 8 bases and 3 bases, there was a span of 10 bases. The germline CDR1 and CDR2 sequences are MNHGY and SAAAGT. This CDR3 is built from 12 residues. CDR3 amino acids: CASSPADYGYTF. The CDR3 nucleotides read TGTGCCAGCTCACCGGCTGACTATGGCTACACCTTC.

V gene TRBV5-1 combines with J gene TRBJ1-4; weak D call: TRBD1 (6 bases). Deletions cut 4 bases from V and 3 bases from J, with 16 bases between. This CDR3 spans 16 amino acids. Germline lookup yields CDR1 SGHRS and CDR2 YFSETQ. CDR3 coding DNA: TGCGCCAGCAGCCCTTCGTGGGACACTCCTAATGAAAAACTGTTTTTT. As protein: CASSPSWDTPNEKLFF.

There are a few counts of this clonotype. Mismatch with germline at one junction end may stem from a read error. The CDR3: CASSRDWSSYNSPLHF. In nucleotides, the CDR3 is TGTGCCAGCAGCCGGGACTGGAGCTCCTATAATTCACCCCTCCACTTT. The chain is built from TRBV4-1 and TRBJ1-6; D possibly corresponds to TRBD1 (5 bases). The CDR3 length is 16 residues. Germline CDR1 reads MGHRA; CDR2 reads YSYEKL.

This clonotype occurred a few times. The gene calls are TRBV7-2 and TRBJ1-4; a weak D match, TRBD1 (6 bases). This CDR3 spans 16 amino acids. With 0 bases removed from V and 7 bases from J, the gap between germline ends came to 15 bases. The germline CDR1 and CDR2 sequences are SGHTA and FQGNSA. The CDR3 protein is CASSLAGQGRFEKLFF. CDR3 DNA: TGTGCCAGCAGCTTAGCGGGGCAGGGGAGGTTTGAAAAACTGTTTTTT.

The chain is built from TRBV12-3 or TRBV12-4 and TRBJ2-2; tentatively, D is TRBD1 (6 bases). The ends were cut back, 2 bases at V and 1 base at J, with 8 bases in the middle. The CDR3 spans 15 residues. CDR3 sequence reads: CASSLSTGNTGELFF. The CDR3 DNA follows: TGTGCCAGCAGTTTATCGACAGGGAACACCGGGGAGCTGTTTTTT.

The genes are TRBV27 and TRBJ2-2, with 9 positions matching TRBD2. Germline values: CDR1 MNHEY, CDR2 SMNVEV (reference sequence). The ends lost 5 bases at V and 3 bases at J; junction bases unmatched: 7. This CDR3 spans 16 amino acids. CDR3 sequence: CASSPWLAGDTGELFF. As DNA, the CDR3 is TGTGCCAGCAGTCCTTGGTTAGCGGGGGACACCGGGGAGCTGTTTTTT.

This sequence joins TRBV6-5 and TRBJ2-3; 9 bases match TRBD1. The V gene's germline CDR1 is MNHEY and CDR2 SVGAGI. Trimming cost V 8 bases and J 5 bases; bases outside gene matches: 5. The CDR3 consists of 13 residues. The CDR3 DNA follows: TGTGCCAGCGGGACAGGGTCCTTAGATACGCAGTATTTT. It codes for CASGTGSLDTQYF.

This clonotype occurred many times. The genes are TRBV7-6 and TRBJ1-1, with D perhaps matching TRBD1 (6 bases). The germline CDR1 and CDR2 sequences are SGHVS and FNYEAQ. V lost 7 bases and J lost 0, with 12 bases in between. The CDR3 has 14 residues. As DNA, the CDR3 is TGTGCCAGCATCGTTGGGGGCCTGAACACTGAAGCTTTCTTT. This gives the protein CASIVGGLNTEAFF.

The chain combines TRBV6-1 with TRBJ2-2; D gene ambiguous. The CDR3 runs 12 residues. Per germline, CDR1 MNHNS and CDR2 SASEGT. Trimming took off 10 bases at V and 1 base at J, with 7 bases between the two ends. For the CDR3, the DNA is TGTGCCACTCAGGAGAACACCGGGGAGCTGTTTTTT. Translated: CATQENTGELFF.

This clonotype was seen many times. The V gene is TRBV6-1, the J gene TRBJ2-7, with TRBD1 matching 12 bases. The germline gives CDR1 MNHNS, CDR2 SASEGT. The CDR3 totals 16 residues. The V and J ends lost 2 bases and 5 bases, in that order; junction bases with no gene match: 7. CDR3 sequence: CASSEKWGQGADEQYV. CDR3 in DNA: TGTGCCAGCAGTGAAAAATGGGGACAGGGGGCTGACGAGCAGTACGTC.

The V and J genes are TRBV7-3 and TRBJ1-2, with D unresolved. From germline, CDR1 is SGHTA and CDR2 FQGTGA. The CDR3 runs to 13 residues. V gave up 5 bases and J gave up 4 bases, with 11 bases separating them. The CDR3 nucleotides are TGTGCCAGCAGCGAGGGCAACTCCTATGGCTACACCTTC. As protein: CASSEGNSYGYTF.

This clonotype appeared many times. V is TRBV7-9 and J is TRBJ2-1; D is unclear. The CDR3 runs to 18 residues. The germline V and J ends were trimmed by 5 bases and 0 bases, with 20 bases remaining between them. Germline CDR1 SEHNR, CDR2 FQNEAQ (reference sequence). CDR3 loop: CASSPLPYTLSSYNEQFF. Written as DNA, the CDR3 is TGTGCCAGCAGCCCCCTACCGTATACTCTCAGCTCCTACAATGAGCAGTTCTTC.

This clonotype has only one observation. The chain uses TRBV7-6 and TRBJ2-2; D gene unclear. The CDR3 loop spans 13 amino acids. V was pared by 5 bases and J by 6 bases, with 10 bases between. Germline loops: CDR1 SGHVS, CDR2 FNYEAQ. The chain's CDR3 is CASSRAPSGELFF. The CDR3 region has the DNA TGTGCCAGCAGCAGGGCTCCCTCCGGGGAGCTGTTTTTT.

This chain connects TRBV7-9 to TRBJ2-2; D unclear. This CDR3 is 16 amino acids long. Germline CDR1 is SEHNR and CDR2 is FQNEAQ (reference sequence). V was shortened by 4 bases and J by 1 base, with 13 bases between the two germline ends. The CDR3 sequence: CASSSLGTENTGELFF. The CDR3 coding sequence is TGTGCCAGCAGCTCACTGGGCACAGAGAACACCGGGGAGCTGTTTTTT.

This clonotype was detected a few times. The chain recombines TRBV6-6 with TRBJ2-1, with TRBD2 matching 7 bases. The CDR3 contains 11 residues. J lost 15 bases, V lost 10 bases, and 12 bases had no gene match. CDR1 and CDR2 from the germline V gene are MNHNY and SVGAGI (reference sequence). The CDR3 DNA follows: TGTGCCACCCTAGACCGGGACTATTCGTTCTTC. It specifies CATLDRDYSFF.

The chain uses TRBV7-6 and TRBJ2-2; 11 bases line up with TRBD2. The CDR3 length is 16 residues. Germline V CDR1 and CDR2: SGHVS, FNYEAQ. The junction had 8 bases not matched to a gene; V was cut back by 5 bases and J by 6 bases. CDR3 sequence (DNA): TGTGCCAGCAGCGACACTAGCGGGGGTGAGGCCGGGGAGCTGTTTTTT. It yields the protein CASSDTSGGEAGELFF.

Many counts were recorded for this clonotype. The chain joins TRBV6-1 to TRBJ2-4; maybe TRBD1 (6 bases). This CDR3 has 15 amino acids. V dropped 5 bases and J dropped 1 base, with 12 bases sitting between them. CDR1 and CDR2 (germline): MNHNS, SASEGT. The DNA for the CDR3 is TGTGCCAGCAGTTCTATCGGACAGGCCAAAAACATTCAGTACTTC. It specifies CASSSIGQAKNIQYF.

This clonotype appeared a few times. The chain links TRBV7-9 to TRBJ1-1, with D unclear. The CDR3 consists of 18 residues. Germline V CDR1 and CDR2: SEHNR, FQNEAQ (reference sequence). V dropped 1 base and J dropped 3 bases, with 21 bases sitting between them. CDR3 in amino acids: CASSLESPRPRDYTEAFF. For the CDR3, the DNA is TGTGCCAGCAGCTTAGAGTCACCACGTCCCCGGGATTACACTGAAGCTTTCTTT. The entire variable domain, with the rest obtained from reference TRBV7-9 and TRBJ1-1, is as follows: DTGVSQNPRHKITKRGQNVTFRCDPISEHNRLYWYRQTLGQGPEFLTYFQNEAQLEKSRLLSDRFSAERPKGSFSTLEIQRTEQGDSAMYLCASSLESPRPRDYTEAFFGQGTRLTVV.

The chain employs TRBV4-1 and TRBJ1-5; D ambiguous. There are 13 residues in the CDR3. The ends were cut back, 3 bases at V and 6 bases at J, with 9 bases in the middle. Germline V CDR1 and CDR2: MGHRA, YSYEKL. The CDR3 bases are TGCGCCAGCAGCCAGGACTGGGTTCAGCCCCAGCATTTT. This encodes CASSQDWVQPQHF.